This T cell receptor (beta chain) is drawn from a study of cytomegalovirus exposure and HLA in healthy donors. Primers for the PCR totalled 60 Vbeta and 13 Jbeta. Method: immunoSEQ multiplex PCR; TCRdb's copy keeps in-frame clones and lacks some. The table has about 85,000 clones, under 80% seen once. Sequenced input: PBMCs. This receptor was identified in a boy aged 5-17 years in good health and CMV-seronegative.

In DNA form, the CDR3 reads TGTGCCAGCACGTTTTGGGGGGGCGGCTATGGCTACACCTTC. Translating it yields CASTFWGGGYGYTF. This sequence joins TRBV28 and TRBJ1-2; TRBD1 is a possible D gene (6 bases). The V gene's germline CDR1 is MDHEN and CDR2 SYDVKM. CDR3 size: 14 residues. Trimming took off 7 bases at V and 4 bases at J, with 16 bases between the two ends.